Listed below are T cell receptor beta chains from one sample, sequenced in a study of blood T cell repertoires in COVID-19. Repertoires were generated with immunoSEQ multiplex PCR, while TCRdb's copy carries only in-frame clones and drops some. The sample shows more than 300,000 clones, more than 70% of them seen only once. Sequenced: peripheral blood. These receptors were taken from a woman aged 30 to 39 with COVID-19, enrolled during active disease. Each CDR3 is given with its conserved first and last residue. The D gene is left open where the match is weak. A clone size is listed for some rows: how often the clone was seen (once, few, many), or a class if it is expanded.

cdr3_aa cdr3_nt j_call clone_size v_call d_call
CASSLTSWHTDTQYF TGTGCCAGCAGCTTGACCAGTTGGCACACAGATACGCAGTATTTT TRBJ2-3 - TRBV5-5 -
CASSTGNTGELFF TGTGCCAGTAGTACGGGGAACACCGGGGAGCTGTTTTTT TRBJ2-2 once TRBV19 -
CASSFWTGNHEQYF TGTGCCAGCAGTTTCTGGACAGGGAATCACGAGCAGTACTTC TRBJ2-7 once TRBV27 TRBD1
CASKAGFTEAFF TGTGCCAGCAAGGCGGGCTTCACTGAAGCTTTCTTT TRBJ1-1 - TRBV2 -
CASSAGHLAKNIQYF TGTGCCAGCAGCGCGGGACATCTAGCCAAAAACATTCAGTACTTC TRBJ2-4 - TRBV9 -
CASRTGSSYEQYF TGTGCCAGCAGAACGGGTAGCTCCTACGAGCAGTACTTC TRBJ2-7 few TRBV2 -
CASSLEVGLAGGETQYF TGTGCCAGCAGCTTAGAGGTGGGACTAGCGGGAGGCGAGACCCAGTACTTC TRBJ2-5 - TRBV7-9 TRBD2
CASSLGGLAGDSYEQYF TGTGCCAGCAGCTTGGGAGGACTAGCGGGGGACTCCTACGAGCAGTACTTC TRBJ2-7 - TRBV7-8 TRBD2
CASSSREGFEAFSYTF TGTGCCAGCAGCTCCAGGGAGGGTTTTGAGGCGTTTAGCTACACCTTC TRBJ1-2 - TRBV7-8 -
CASSPTGGNSPLHF TGTGCCAGCAGTCCGACAGGGGGTAATTCACCCCTCCACTTT TRBJ1-6 - TRBV27 TRBD1
CASSLSGTAPYEQYF TGTGCCAGCAGTTTATCAGGGACAGCCCCCTACGAGCAGTACTTC TRBJ2-7 - TRBV27 TRBD1
CASSKWTGRENIQYF TGTGCCAGCAGCAAATGGACAGGGCGAGAAAACATTCAGTACTTC TRBJ2-4 - TRBV21-1 -
CASSEVASGAFF - TRBJ2-1 - TRBV2 -
CASSQVRGNTEAFF TGTGCCAGCAGCCAAGTCCGGGGGAACACTGAAGCTTTCTTT TRBJ1-1 once TRBV3-1/TRBV3-2 -
CASSQVTSGLSYEQYF TGCGCCAGCAGCCAAGTGACAAGCGGACTCTCCTACGAGCAGTACTTC TRBJ2-7 - TRBV4-3 -
CASSDTTGGGQGLSGNTIYF TGTGCCAGCAGTGACACAACGGGGGGAGGACAGGGCCTTTCTGGAAACACCATATATTTT TRBJ1-3 - TRBV6-4 TRBD1
CASSPGTGYEQYF TGTGCCAGCAGCCCGGGAACCGGCTACGAGCAGTACTTC TRBJ2-7 few TRBV7-9 -
CASSPEVSVVAKNIQYF TGTGCCAGCAGCCCAGAGGTCTCGGTAGTAGCCAAAAACATTCAGTACTTC TRBJ2-4 - TRBV9 -
CAIAGGGSTSGDYNEQFF TGTGCCATCGCCGGAGGGGGGTCGACTAGCGGGGACTACAATGAGCAGTTCTTC TRBJ2-1 - TRBV24-1 TRBD2
CASSLVDSNYEQYF TGTGCCAGCAGCTTGGTGGACAGTAACTACGAGCAGTACTTC TRBJ2-7 - TRBV5-6 -
CASSESGHLAGDTQYF TGCGCCAGCAGCGAATCGGGACACCTAGCAGGCGATACGCAGTATTTT TRBJ2-3 - TRBV5-1 -
CASTHRDSYEQYF TGTGCCAGCACCCACCGGGACTCATACGAGCAGTACTTC TRBJ2-7 - TRBV28 -
CASSGTGLLETQYF TGTGCCAGCAGCGGGACAGGACTGTTGGAGACCCAGTACTTC TRBJ2-5 - TRBV5-4 TRBD1
CASSSDRGGTEAFF TGTGCCAGCAGTTCGGACAGGGGAGGGACTGAAGCTTTCTTT TRBJ1-1 few TRBV27 TRBD1
CASSVLAGGGNEQFF TGTGCCAGCAGCGTCTTAGCGGGAGGGGGCAATGAGCAGTTCTTC TRBJ2-1 - TRBV5-4 TRBD2
CASSLSRDRGEQFF TGTGCCAGCAGCTTAAGCCGGGACAGGGGAGAGCAGTTCTTC TRBJ2-1 - TRBV7-3 TRBD1
CASSTLGLAAEQFF TGTGCCAGTAGTACCCTCGGACTAGCTGCTGAGCAGTTCTTC TRBJ2-1 - TRBV19 TRBD2
CASSPPGGNQPQHF TGTGCCAGCTCACCACCGGGAGGCAATCAGCCCCAGCATTTT TRBJ1-5 - TRBV18 -
CASSPTGFDQPQHF TGCGCCAGCAGCCCCACAGGGTTTGATCAGCCCCAGCATTTT TRBJ1-5 - TRBV5-1 -
CAWSSGTGNEQFF TGTGCCTGGAGTAGCGGGACTGGGAATGAGCAGTTCTTC TRBJ2-1 - TRBV30 TRBD2
CASSLGLLGDEQYF TGTGCCAGCAGCCTGGGGCTCCTTGGGGACGAGCAGTACTTC TRBJ2-7 - TRBV27 -
CASSDRATGELFF TGTGCCAGCAGCGACAGGGCCACCGGGGAGCTGTTTTTT TRBJ2-2 - TRBV2 TRBD1
CASSPSRNQETQYF TGTGCCAGCTCTCCATCTAGGAACCAAGAGACCCAGTACTTC TRBJ2-5 - TRBV18 -
CASSYLGQGYNEQFF TGTGCCAGCAGCTACCTTGGACAGGGCTACAATGAGCAGTTCTTC TRBJ2-1 - TRBV11-3 TRBD1
CASSDVTGGNSPLHF TGTGCCAGCAGTGACGTCACAGGGGGCAATTCACCCCTCCACTTT TRBJ1-6 - TRBV5-6 TRBD1
CASSQHGQGSQAGELFF TGCGCCAGCAGCCAACACGGACAGGGGAGCCAGGCCGGGGAGCTGTTTTTT TRBJ2-2 once TRBV4-3 TRBD1
CASSVGMGEADTQYF TGTGCCAGCAGCGTAGGGATGGGAGAAGCAGATACGCAGTATTTT TRBJ2-3 - TRBV9 -
CASTRQPGGYTF TGTGCCAGCACCCGACAGCCTGGCGGCTACACCTTC TRBJ1-2 - TRBV28 -
CASSPGLAGLYEQYF TGTGCCAGCAGTCCCGGACTAGCGGGACTCTACGAGCAGTACTTC TRBJ2-7 few TRBV28 TRBD2
CASRGSGKWELFF TGTGCCAGCAGGGGTAGCGGGAAATGGGAGCTGTTTTTT TRBJ2-2 - TRBV28 TRBD2
CSVQRQDYEQYF TGCAGCGTTCAGAGACAGGACTACGAGCAGTACTTC TRBJ2-7 - TRBV29-1 -
CASSYVGAGAENEQFF TGTGCCAGCAGCTATGTGGGCGCGGGAGCCGAGAATGAGCAGTTCTTC TRBJ2-1 - TRBV7-6 TRBD2
CASRRDREGYGYTF TGTGCCAGTAGGCGGGACAGGGAGGGCTATGGCTACACCTTC TRBJ1-2 - TRBV19 TRBD1
CASSLVAAIQETQYF TGTGCCAGCAGCTTAGTAGCAGCCATCCAAGAGACCCAGTACTTC TRBJ2-5 - TRBV11-2 -
CASSPSETGAYEQYF TGTGCCAGCAGCCCCTCCGAGACAGGGGCCTACGAGCAGTACTTC TRBJ2-7 - TRBV5-6 TRBD1
CASSEAQQYEAFF TGTGCCAGCAGTGAAGCCCAACAGTACGAAGCTTTCTTT TRBJ1-1 - TRBV6-1 -
CASSSMSGGNSPLHF TGTGCCAGCAGCTCAATGTCAGGGGGAAATTCACCCCTCCACTTT TRBJ1-6 - TRBV5-6 TRBD1
CASSLGQPYNEQFF TGCGCCAGCAGCTTGGGACAGCCTTACAATGAGCAGTTCTTC TRBJ2-1 - TRBV5-1 -
CASSPRLFPGTQYF TGTGCCAGCAGCCCCCGACTATTCCCAGGGACCCAGTACTTC TRBJ2-5 - TRBV7-9 -
CASSLRDRRTEAFF TGTGCCAGCTCACTAAGGGACAGAAGGACTGAAGCTTTCTTT TRBJ1-1 - TRBV18 TRBD1
CASSLGGSGAAGELFF TGTGCCAGCAGCTTAGGAGGGTCGGGAGCGGCCGGGGAGCTGTTTTTT TRBJ2-2 - TRBV11-3 -
CASSRDRVNEQFF TGTGCCAGCAGCCGGGACAGGGTGAATGAGCAGTTCTTC TRBJ2-1 - TRBV2 TRBD1
CASSPLGANEQYF TGTGCCAGCTCACCACTGGGGGCTAACGAGCAGTACTTC TRBJ2-7 - TRBV18 -
CASRRQATNEKLFF TGTGCCAGCAGACGACAGGCAACTAATGAAAAACTGTTTTTT TRBJ1-4 - TRBV2 -
CASSNRDEQFF TGTGCCAGTAGTAACAGGGATGAGCAGTTCTTC TRBJ2-1 - TRBV19 -
CASSLEIAGGQFF TGTGCCAGCAGCTTAGAAATAGCCGGGGGGCAGTTCTTC TRBJ2-1 - TRBV7-9 -
CASSLAGLAGITDTQYF TGTGCCAGCAGCTTAGCGGGACTAGCGGGGATCACAGATACGCAGTATTTT TRBJ2-3 - TRBV7-9 TRBD2
CASSHQQNYEQYF TGCGCCAGCAGCCATCAACAGAACTACGAGCAGTACTTC TRBJ2-7 - TRBV4-3 -
CATIPESGALSSYNSPLHF TGTGCCACCATACCCGAATCAGGGGCACTTAGCTCCTATAATTCACCCCTCCACTTT TRBJ1-6 few TRBV24-1 -
CASSLRQVGAKNIQYF TGCGCCAGCAGCTTGAGACAGGTTGGAGCCAAAAACATTCAGTACTTC TRBJ2-4 once TRBV5-1 -